This T cell receptor beta chain was retrieved from a study of OX40 agonist ivuxolimab in advanced cancers. Study findings and constraints: Circulating CD4+ and CD8+ T cells showed clonal expansion by week 6 at 0.1 to 3.0 mg/kg.

Germline V gives CDR1 SGHAT, CDR2 FQNNGV. The CDR3 sequence is 14 residues long. V was clipped by 8 bases and J by 2 bases, with 14 bases between them. Some clones are missing from TCRdb's copy, which holds only in-frame ones; the method was immunoSEQ multiplex PCR. The sample holds 65,000 to 90,000 clones; roughly 88% are singletons and the top ten take roughly 0.8%. As regards this clone: The antigen is undetermined.

The clonotype was recovered from an adult with an advanced solid tumor such as melanoma, head and neck, liver or kidney cancer. The V and J genes are TRBV11-2 and TRBJ2-3; the D is unclear. The sequencing used CD4+ or CD8+ T cells sorted from blood, collected in a trial of the OX40 agonist ivuxolimab. CDR3 residues: CASGLGSFTDTQYF. The CDR3 DNA is TGTGCCAGCGGATTGGGTTCGTTCACAGATACGCAGTATTTT.